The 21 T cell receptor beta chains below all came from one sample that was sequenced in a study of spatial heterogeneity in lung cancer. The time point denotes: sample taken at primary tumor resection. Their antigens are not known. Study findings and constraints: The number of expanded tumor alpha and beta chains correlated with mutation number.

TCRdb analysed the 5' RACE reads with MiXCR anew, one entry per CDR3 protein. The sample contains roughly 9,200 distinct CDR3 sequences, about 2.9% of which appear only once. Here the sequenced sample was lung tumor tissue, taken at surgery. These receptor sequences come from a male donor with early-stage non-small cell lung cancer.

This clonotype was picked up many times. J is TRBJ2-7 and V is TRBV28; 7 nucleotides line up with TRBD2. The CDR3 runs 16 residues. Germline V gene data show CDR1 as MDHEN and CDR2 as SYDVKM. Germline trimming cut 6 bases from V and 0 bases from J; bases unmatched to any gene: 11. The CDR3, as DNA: TGTGCCAGCAGGGCCAACCGGGGGGTGCTCTCCTACGAGCAGTACTTC. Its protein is CASRANRGVLSYEQYF.

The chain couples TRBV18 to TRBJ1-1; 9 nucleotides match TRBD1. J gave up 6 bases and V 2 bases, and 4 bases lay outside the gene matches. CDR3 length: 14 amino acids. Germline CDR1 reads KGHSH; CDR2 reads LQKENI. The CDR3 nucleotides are TGTGCCAGCTCACCAGCGACAGGGGGGGCTGAAGCTTTCTTT. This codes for CASSPATGGAEAFF.

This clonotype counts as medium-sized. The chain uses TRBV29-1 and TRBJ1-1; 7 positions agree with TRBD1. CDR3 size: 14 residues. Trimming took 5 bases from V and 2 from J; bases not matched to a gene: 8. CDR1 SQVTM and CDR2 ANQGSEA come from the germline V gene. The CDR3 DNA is TGCAGCGTTCGCCAGGGGGGCACTAACACTGAAGCTTTCTTT. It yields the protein CSVRQGGTNTEAFF.

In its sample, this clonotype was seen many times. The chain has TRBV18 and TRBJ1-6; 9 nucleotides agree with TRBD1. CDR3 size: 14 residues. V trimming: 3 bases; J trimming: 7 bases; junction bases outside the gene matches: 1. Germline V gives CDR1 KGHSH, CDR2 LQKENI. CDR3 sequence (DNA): TGTGCCAGCTCACCCGGACAGGGGAATTCACCCCTCCACTTT. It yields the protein CASSPGQGNSPLHF.

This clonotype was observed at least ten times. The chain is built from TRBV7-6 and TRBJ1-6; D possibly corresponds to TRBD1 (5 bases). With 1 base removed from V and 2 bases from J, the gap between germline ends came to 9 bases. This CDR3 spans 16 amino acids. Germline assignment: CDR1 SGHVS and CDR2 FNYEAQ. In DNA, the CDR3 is TGTGCCAGCAGCTTAGTAGCGGGGCCCTATAATTCACCCCTCCACTTT. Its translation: CASSLVAGPYNSPLHF.

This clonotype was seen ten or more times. The CDR3 DNA is TGTGCCTCTAGAGGTTCAGAGGACACTGAAGCTTTCTTT. Amino acid sequence: CASRGSEDTEAFF. The rearrangement uses TRBV18 and TRBJ1-1; the D is unclear. CDR1 is KGHSH and CDR2 is LQKENI in the germline V gene. This CDR3 region has 13 residues. Trimming removed 11 bases from V and 3 bases from J, with 16 bases in between. The full variable domain, in which reference TRBV18 and TRBJ1-1 provide the parts outside the CDR3, is NAGVMQNPRHLVRRRGQEARLRCSPMKGHSHVYWYRQLPEEGLKFMVYLQKENIIDESGMPKERFSAEFPKEGPSILRIQQVVRGDSAAYFCASRGSEDTEAFFGQGTRLTVV.

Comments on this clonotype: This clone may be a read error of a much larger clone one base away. The CDR3 nucleotides read TGCGCCAGCAGCTTGGTAGGACTAATCTCCACAGATACGCGGTATTTT. It yields the protein CASSLVGLISTDTRYF. The gene calls are TRBV5-1 and TRBJ2-3; D is possibly TRBD2 (6 bases). CDR1 is SGHRS and CDR2 is YFSETQ in the germline V gene. The CDR3 covers 16 residues.

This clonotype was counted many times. The CDR3 loop reads CASSLGPGRNEQYF. The CDR3 DNA is TGCGCCAGCAGCTTGGGGCCAGGACGGAACGAGCAGTACTTC. The V call is TRBV5-1, the J call TRBJ2-7; D call uncertain. The CDR3 has 14 amino acids. V was cut by 0 bases and J by 5 bases, with 12 bases left in between. CDR1 is SGHRS, CDR2 YFSETQ, per germline.

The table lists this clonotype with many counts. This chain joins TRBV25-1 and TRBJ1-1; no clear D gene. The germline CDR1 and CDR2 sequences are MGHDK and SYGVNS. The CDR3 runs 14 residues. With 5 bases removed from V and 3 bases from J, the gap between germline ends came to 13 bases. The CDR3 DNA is TGTGCCAGCAGTCCTTCCGGGAGGGACACTGAAGCTTTCTTT. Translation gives CASSPSGRDTEAFF.

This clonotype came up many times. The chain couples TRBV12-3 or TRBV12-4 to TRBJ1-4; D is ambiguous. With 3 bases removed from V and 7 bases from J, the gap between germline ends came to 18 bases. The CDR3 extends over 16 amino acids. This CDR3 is CASSFQRPIVGEKLFF. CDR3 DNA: TGTGCCAGCAGTTTTCAACGTCCTATTGTGGGTGAAAAACTGTTTTTT.

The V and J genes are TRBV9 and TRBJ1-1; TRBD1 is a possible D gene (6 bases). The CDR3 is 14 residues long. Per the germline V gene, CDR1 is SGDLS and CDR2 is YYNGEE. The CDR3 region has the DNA TGTGAAAGAAGCGTAGTTCCAGGGGACCAGATGGCTTTCTTT. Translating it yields CERSVVPGDQMAFF.

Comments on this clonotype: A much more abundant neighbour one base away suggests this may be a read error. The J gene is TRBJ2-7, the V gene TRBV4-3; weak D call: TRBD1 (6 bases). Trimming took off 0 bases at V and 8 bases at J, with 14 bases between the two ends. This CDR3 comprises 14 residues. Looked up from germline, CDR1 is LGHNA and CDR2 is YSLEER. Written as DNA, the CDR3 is TGCGCCAGCAGCCAAGATTGGCAGGGGAACAAGCAGTACTTC. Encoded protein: CASSQDWQGNKQYF.

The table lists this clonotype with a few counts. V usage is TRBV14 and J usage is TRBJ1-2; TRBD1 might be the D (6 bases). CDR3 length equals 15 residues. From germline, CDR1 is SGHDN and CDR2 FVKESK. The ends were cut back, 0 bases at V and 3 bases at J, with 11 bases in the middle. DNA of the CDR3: TGTGCCAGCAGCCAAGATACGAACAGGGACTATGGCTACACCTTC. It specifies CASSQDTNRDYGYTF.

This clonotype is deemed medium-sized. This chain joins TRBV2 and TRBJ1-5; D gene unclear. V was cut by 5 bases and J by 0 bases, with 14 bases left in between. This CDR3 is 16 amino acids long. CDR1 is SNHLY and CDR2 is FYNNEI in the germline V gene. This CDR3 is CASSLTGSYSNQPQHF. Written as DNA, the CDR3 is TGTGCCAGCAGTCTTACCGGGAGCTATAGCAATCAGCCCCAGCATTTT.

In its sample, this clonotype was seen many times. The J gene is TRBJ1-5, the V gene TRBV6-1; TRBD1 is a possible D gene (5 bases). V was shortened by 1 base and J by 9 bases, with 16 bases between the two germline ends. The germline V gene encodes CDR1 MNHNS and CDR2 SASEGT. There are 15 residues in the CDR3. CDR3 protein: CASSEDGRVGWPQHF. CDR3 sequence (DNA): TGTGCCAGCAGTGAAGACGGCAGGGTGGGGTGGCCCCAGCATTTT.

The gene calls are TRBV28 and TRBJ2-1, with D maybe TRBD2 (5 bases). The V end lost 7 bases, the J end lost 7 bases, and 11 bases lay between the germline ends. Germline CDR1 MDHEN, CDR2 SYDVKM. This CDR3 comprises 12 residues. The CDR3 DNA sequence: TGTGCCAGCACCCCCGGAGGAAATGAGCAGTTCTTC. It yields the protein CASTPGGNEQFF.

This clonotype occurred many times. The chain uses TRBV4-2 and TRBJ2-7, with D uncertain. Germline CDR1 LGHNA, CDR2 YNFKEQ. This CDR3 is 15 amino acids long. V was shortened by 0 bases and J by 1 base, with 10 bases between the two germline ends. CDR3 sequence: CASSQDREGSYEQYF. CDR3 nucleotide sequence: TGTGCCAGCAGCCAAGATAGGGAAGGGTCCTACGAGCAGTACTTC.

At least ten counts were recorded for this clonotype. The CDR3 DNA reads TGTGCCACACGACAGACTTGGAACACTGAAGCTTTCTTT. Protein product: CATRQTWNTEAFF. The V call is TRBV19, the J call TRBJ1-1, with TRBD1 as a possible D gene (5 bases). This CDR3 spans 13 amino acids. Trimming removed 10 bases from V and 1 base from J, with 13 bases in between. Germline V gene lookup returns CDR1 LNHDA and CDR2 SQIVND (reference sequence).

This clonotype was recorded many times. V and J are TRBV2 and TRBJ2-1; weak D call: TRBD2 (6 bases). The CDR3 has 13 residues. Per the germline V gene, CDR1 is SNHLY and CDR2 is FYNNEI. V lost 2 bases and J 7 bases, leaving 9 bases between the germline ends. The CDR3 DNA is TGTGCCAGCAGTGAATTGGAGGGGAATGAGCAGTTCTTC. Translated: CASSELEGNEQFF.

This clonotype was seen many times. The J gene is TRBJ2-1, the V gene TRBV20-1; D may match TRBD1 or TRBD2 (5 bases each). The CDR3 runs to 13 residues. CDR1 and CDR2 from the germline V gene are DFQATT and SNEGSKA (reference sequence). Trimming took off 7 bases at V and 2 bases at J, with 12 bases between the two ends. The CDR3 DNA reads TGCAGTGTAAGAGGGGCTACCTACAATGAGCAGTTCTTC. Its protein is CSVRGATYNEQFF.

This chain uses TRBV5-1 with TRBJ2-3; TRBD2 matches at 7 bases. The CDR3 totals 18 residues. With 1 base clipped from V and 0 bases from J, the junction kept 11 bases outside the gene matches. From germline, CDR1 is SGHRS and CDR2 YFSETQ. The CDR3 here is CASSLRPLAGSSTDTQYF. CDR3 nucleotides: TGCGCCAGCAGCTTGAGACCCTTAGCGGGTTCGAGCACAGATACGCAGTATTTT.